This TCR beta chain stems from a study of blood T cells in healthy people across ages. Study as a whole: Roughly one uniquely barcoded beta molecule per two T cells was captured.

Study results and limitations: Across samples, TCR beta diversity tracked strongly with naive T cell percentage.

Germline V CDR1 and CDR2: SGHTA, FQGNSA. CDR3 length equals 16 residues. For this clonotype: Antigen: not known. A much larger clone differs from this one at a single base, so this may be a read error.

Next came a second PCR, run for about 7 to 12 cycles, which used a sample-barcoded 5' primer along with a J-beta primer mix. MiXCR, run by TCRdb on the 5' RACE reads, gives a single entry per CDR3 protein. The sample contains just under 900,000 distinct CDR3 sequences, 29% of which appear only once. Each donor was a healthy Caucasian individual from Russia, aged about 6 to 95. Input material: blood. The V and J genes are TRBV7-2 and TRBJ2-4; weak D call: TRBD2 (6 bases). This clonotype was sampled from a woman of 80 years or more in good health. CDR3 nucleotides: TGTGCCAGCAGCTCGCTAGCGAGCTTAGCCAAAAACATTCGGTACTTC. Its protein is CASSSLASLAKNIRYF. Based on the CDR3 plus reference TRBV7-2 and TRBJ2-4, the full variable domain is GAGVSQSPSNKVTEKGKDVELRCDPISGHTALYWYRQSLGQGLEFLIYFQGNSAPDKSGLPSDRFSAERTGGSVSTLTIQRTQQEDSAVYLCASSSLASLAKNIRYFGAGTRLSVL.